This is a list of T cell receptor beta chains from one sample in a study of glioma-infiltrating T cells after dendritic cell vaccination. Sequencing used immunoSEQ multiplex PCR; TCRdb keeps in-frame clones, though not all of them. The sample lists roughly 100,000 clones, more than 80% occurring once. The source material was blood, sampled before dendritic cell vaccination. The receptors originated from a human donor with glioblastoma. Both conserved end residues are part of each CDR3.

V,CDR3
TRBV12-5,CASGSPTGSYNEQFF
TRBV7-9,CASSLGRGNYGYTF
TRBV9,CASSRDRGRNQPQHF
TRBV7-6,CASSFDSYTGELFF
TRBV5-6,CASSPPRTGFDTGELFF
TRBV11-3,CASSLVSRESTYEQYF
TRBV7-8,CASSLGTSGGLQNTGELFF
TRBV7-9,CASSSEFYNSPLHF
TRBV30,CAWTQQGDGELFF
TRBV4-1,CASSQDELEAFF
TRBV9,CASSADRSYEQYF
TRBV4-3,CASSQEMGAGVVADTQYF
TRBV11-3,CASSLGQNEAFF
TRBV5-1,CASSFRDTQYF
TRBV4-1,CASSQFGLDQPQHF
TRBV7-2,CASSSYPGGGGAETQYF
TRBV2,CAPRASYNEQFF
TRBV11-3,CASSSLAGGQETQYF
TRBV10-3,CAISESIMGGRTEAFF
TRBV7-9,CASRDTRGEAFF
TRBV5-1,CASSEGQGAVALSGYTF
TRBV12-2,CASRNPGGYGYGYTF
TRBV19,CASSLFPLTRDGDYEQYF
TRBV2,CASKTGTNQETQYF
TRBV7-2,CASGGSQETQYF
TRBV19,CASSIGIDSLNTIYF
TRBV7-3,CASSTSTSGGAGELFF
TRBV7-6,CASAERAGYTEAFF
TRBV6-6,CASSSPTGLGEKLFF
TRBV19,CASTLGREGQGNTEAFF
TRBV5-1,CASSRRGGDAGELFF
TRBV5-4,CASSFSSFHTEAFF